Shown below are 20 T cell receptor beta chains from a single sample sequenced in a study of graft-versus-host responses after intestinal transplantation. This table comes from immunoSEQ multiplex PCR, and its TCRdb copy is limited to in-frame clones, with some not included. The sample consists of about 39,000 clones, nearly 95% of them appearing once. These receptors are not linked to any known antigen. The specimen comprised unstimulated CD8+ T cells sorted from spleen or lymph node cells, sampled before transplant. These receptors all stem from a human donor who was the organ donor for an intestinal transplant.

The CDR3 loop is CASSLSSNYEQYF. The CDR3 region has the DNA TGCGCCAGCAGCTTGTCGTCCAACTACGAGCAGTACTTC. The chain combines TRBV5-1 with TRBJ2-5; D is ambiguous. The DNA end is more similar to TRBJ2-7, so the J call may be wrong. The CDR3 length is 13 residues. In germline, CDR1 is SGHRS, CDR2 YFSETQ.

The CDR3 nucleotides are TGTGCCGGCACTCGGATCTCGTTGACTGAAGCTTTCTTT. Protein product: CAGTRISLTEAFF. The chain employs TRBV6-5 and TRBJ1-1; D call uncertain. V gave up 11 bases and J gave up 5 bases, with 18 bases separating them. CDR1 and CDR2 from the germline V gene are MNHEY and SVGAGI. The CDR3 contains 13 residues.

The rearrangement uses TRBV28 and TRBJ2-3; D may be TRBD1 (5 bases). CDR1 is MDHEN and CDR2 is SYDVKM in the germline V gene. The CDR3 has 15 amino acids. The V end was cut by 5 bases, the J end by 3 bases, with 15 bases between. The DNA of the CDR3 is TGTGCCAGCAGTCCGCGACAGCTAGGGACAGATACGCAGTATTTT. As protein: CASSPRQLGTDTQYF.

The chain has TRBV7-8 and TRBJ2-7; 8 bases agree with TRBD1. V lost 0 bases, J lost 1 base, and 5 bases stayed unmatched. From germline, CDR1 is SGHVS and CDR2 FQNEAQ. The CDR3 runs 16 residues. The CDR3 DNA is TGTGCCAGCAGCTTAGCGCCGGGACAGGATTCCTACGAGCAGTACTTC. This codes for CASSLAPGQDSYEQYF.

The V call is TRBV11-1, the J call TRBJ2-7, with D unclear. This CDR3 contains 14 residues. Germline CDR1 and CDR2: SGHAT and FQDESV (reference sequence). V gave up 1 base and J gave up 6 bases, with 13 bases separating them. CDR3: CASSLDQVVSEQYF. DNA for the CDR3: TGTGCCAGCAGCTTAGATCAGGTCGTCTCCGAGCAGTACTTC. Full variable domain (remainder filled in from reference TRBV11-1 and TRBJ2-7): EAEVAQSPRYKITEKSQAVAFWCDPISGHATLYWYRQILGQGPELLVQFQDESVVDDSQLPKDRFSAERLKGVDSTLKIQPAELGDSAMYLCASSLDQVVSEQYFGPGTRLTVT.

The chain is built from TRBV11-2 and TRBJ1-4, with 7 nucleotides matching TRBD1. Germline V gene data show CDR1 as SGHAT and CDR2 as FQNNGV. This CDR3 has 15 residues. Trimming removed 5 bases from V and 2 bases from J; junction bases left unmatched: 5. The CDR3 DNA follows: TGTGCCAGCAGCCCCTCAGGGGGGACTAATGAAAAACTGTTTTTT. Protein product: CASSPSGGTNEKLFF.

The V and J genes are TRBV4-3 and TRBJ2-3; tentatively, D is TRBD1 or TRBD2 (6 bases each). Trimming took off 0 bases at V and 0 bases at J, with 10 bases between the two ends. This CDR3 comprises 16 residues. Germline V gives CDR1 LGHNA, CDR2 YSLEER. The CDR3 spells CASSQEEGGSTDTQYF. The CDR3 DNA reads as TGCGCCAGCAGCCAAGAAGAGGGGGGAAGCACAGATACGCAGTATTTT.

The chain is built from TRBV7-9 and TRBJ1-1; 7 bases align to TRBD1. V lost 5 bases to trimming and J lost 1 base; unmatched junction nucleotides: 7. The CDR3 sequence is 15 residues long. CDR1 is SEHNR and CDR2 is FQNEAQ in the germline V gene (reference sequence). CDR3 sequence reads: CASSHTGEKNTEAFF. The DNA of the CDR3 is TGTGCCAGCAGCCATACAGGGGAAAAGAACACTGAAGCTTTCTTT.

This chain connects TRBV25-1 to TRBJ1-6, with D possibly being TRBD1 (5 bases). This CDR3 region has 13 residues. The V end lost 3 bases, the J end lost 8 bases, and 8 bases lay between the germline ends. Germline CDR1 MGHDK, CDR2 SYGVNS. The CDR3 region has the DNA TGTGCCAGCAGTGATTGGGGGGATTCACCCCTCCACTTT. Translated, it gives CASSDWGDSPLHF.

The chain has TRBV11-2 and TRBJ2-2; maybe TRBD2 (5 bases). The V end was cut by 3 bases, the J end by 1 base, with 12 bases between. The CDR3 runs to 16 residues. Germline V gene lookup returns CDR1 SGHAT and CDR2 FQNNGV. This chain's CDR3 is CASSFFRELNTGELFF. As DNA, the CDR3 is TGTGCCAGCAGCTTTTTCCGGGAACTGAACACCGGGGAGCTGTTTTTT.

The chain recombines TRBV5-5 with TRBJ2-1; 8 bases are a match to TRBD2. The CDR3 is 13 residues long. J gave up 6 bases and V 5 bases, and 4 bases lay outside the gene matches. Germline lookup yields CDR1 SGHKS and CDR2 YYEKEE (reference sequence). This CDR3 is CASSMGTSNEQFF. The CDR3 coding sequence is TGTGCCAGCAGTATGGGGACTAGCAATGAGCAGTTCTTC.

Here the CDR3 reads CASSLSQNSPLHF. DNA for the CDR3: TGTGCCAGCAGTTTATCCCAAAATTCACCCCTCCACTTT. J is TRBJ1-6 and V is TRBV27, with D uncertain. The V and J ends lost 0 bases and 7 bases respectively, with 4 bases between them. Looked up from germline, CDR1 is MNHEY and CDR2 is SMNVEV (reference sequence). This CDR3 spans 13 amino acids.

The chain couples TRBV6-5 to TRBJ2-3; TRBD2 agrees at 13 bases. Germline CDR1 MNHEY, CDR2 SVGAGI. Trimming cost V 4 bases and J 4 bases; bases outside gene matches: 5. The CDR3 has 16 residues. The CDR3 bases are TGTGCCAGCAGTTTGGGACTAGCGGGGCCCTCAGATACGCAGTATTTT. Translating gives CASSLGLAGPSDTQYF.

The chain links TRBV19 to TRBJ2-3, with 13 positions matching TRBD2. Germline CDR1 reads LNHDA; CDR2 reads SQIVND (reference sequence). The V segment lost 6 bases and the J segment 4 bases; nucleotides outside the gene matches: 13. There are 18 residues in the CDR3. CDR3 in DNA: TGTGCCAGTAGGGACAGACTAGCGGGGGGCCTAGACCCAGATACGCAGTATTTT. This encodes CASRDRLAGGLDPDTQYF.

The V and J genes are TRBV28 and TRBJ1-1, with D perhaps TRBD1 (5 bases). The length of the CDR3 is 19 residues. V was trimmed by 3 bases and J by 2 bases, leaving 25 bases between them. The germline V gene has CDR1 MDHEN and CDR2 SYDVKM. The chain's CDR3 is CASSFPTEGARGTNTEAFF. As DNA, the CDR3 is TGTGCCAGCAGTTTCCCGACCGAAGGGGCGCGGGGAACTAACACTGAAGCTTTCTTT.

For the CDR3, the DNA is TGTGCCAGCAGCCATCCAATGAAGGACGGATCCTACGAGCAGTACTTC. This codes for CASSHPMKDGSYEQYF. The chain has TRBV14 and TRBJ2-7; D ambiguous. Germline assignment: CDR1 SGHDN and CDR2 FVKESK. Trimming shortened V by 3 bases and J by 1 base, and 16 bases separated the two germline ends. CDR3 length: 16 amino acids.

This clone was detected only once. The CDR3 DNA follows: TGCGCCAACACCTTAGCCAAAAACATTCAGTACTTC. Its protein is CANTLAKNIQYF. The V and J genes are TRBV5-1 and TRBJ2-4; D not certain. V shed 9 bases and J shed 0 bases, with 7 bases lying between them. The CDR3 contains 12 residues. Germline loops: CDR1 SGHRS, CDR2 YFSETQ.

The chain is built from TRBV5-4 and TRBJ2-7; 9 bases agree with TRBD1. The CDR3 consists of 15 residues. Unmatched junction bases numbered 6, after V lost 0 bases and J lost 5 bases. Germline V lookup: CDR1 SGHNT, CDR2 YYREEE (reference sequence). The CDR3 DNA reads TGTGCCAGCAGCTTGGCCGGGACAGGGTTCCACGAGCAGTACTTC. Its protein product is CASSLAGTGFHEQYF.

The count of this clone is one. This chain links TRBV5-1 with TRBJ1-1; no reliable D call. Germline CDR1 is SGHRS and CDR2 is YFSETQ. The CDR3 loop spans 15 amino acids. The V gene lost 4 bases and the J gene lost 1 base, with 14 bases spanning the gap. The CDR3 bases are TGCGCCAGCAGCCCTGGTCCGCGCCCGAACACTGAAGCTTTCTTT. Its translation: CASSPGPRPNTEAFF.

This rearrangement joins TRBV14 to TRBJ1-2; D may be TRBD1 (5 bases). The CDR3 extends over 14 amino acids. Trimming stripped 2 bases from V and 7 bases from J, with 14 bases between. Germline CDR1 is SGHDN and CDR2 is FVKESK. CDR3 bases: TGTGCCAGCAGCCAACCCGCCGCGGGGGTTGGCTACACCTTC. This codes for CASSQPAAGVGYTF. Full variable domain (missing parts from reference TRBV14 and TRBJ1-2): EAGVTQFPSHSVIEKGQTVTLRCDPISGHDNLYWYRRVMGKEIKFLLHFVKESKQDESGMPNNRFLAERTGGTYSTLKVQPAELEDSGVYFCASSQPAAGVGYTFGSGTRLTVV.